In its sample, the clone carrying this T cell receptor beta chain was seen a few times. The data were taken from a study of shared clonotypes between healthy human individuals. The CDR3 has 17 amino acids. The V and J ends lost 1 base and 1 base, in that order; junction bases with no gene match: 9. CDR1 and CDR2 (germline): SGHTA, FQGNSA. The data were produced by immunoSEQ multiplex PCR, yet TCRdb's version contains in-frame clones alone and is incomplete. The sample contains about 490,000 clones, about 78% of which appear only once. The source material was PBMCs. The genes are TRBV7-2 and TRBJ2-5, with 7 nucleotides matching TRBD2. The sequence was obtained from a woman between 40 and 50 years old in good health. Some clones in this sample may be carry-over from other donors' samples. CDR3 DNA sequence: TGTGCCAGCAGCTTAGGCGTCCTGAGCGGGGCCCAAGAGACCCAGTACTTC. It yields the protein CASSLGVLSGAQETQYF.